A selection of T cell receptor beta chains follows, all from one sample in a study of cytomegalovirus exposure and HLA in healthy donors. The method was immunoSEQ multiplex PCR; TCRdb's version includes in-frame clones alone and lacks a portion of them. Of fewer than 150,000 clones in the sample, 60% to 85% were seen once. Sequencing was carried out using PBMCs. The receptor set was obtained from a man younger than 45 in good health and CMV-seronegative. Each CDR3 is given with its conserved first and last residue. A D gene is named only where the DNA matches it firmly. For some rows the clone size is stated as once, few or many, or as a class when expanded; others skip it.

v_call	d_call	j_call	clone_size	cdr3_nt	cdr3_aa
TRBV9	.	TRBJ2-6	.	TGTGCCAGCAGCGCGTACATCAACTCTGGGGCCAACGTCCTGACTTTC	CASSAYINSGANVLTF
TRBV25-1	TRBD1	TRBJ1-2	.	TGTGCCAGCAGTGCTTCGGGACAGCGCCTCGGGGGCTACACCTTC	CASSASGQRLGGYTF
TRBV5-1	.	TRBJ2-7	.	TGCGCCAGCAGCTTGGAGGGAGTACCCTACGAGCAGTACTTC	CASSLEGVPYEQYF
TRBV4-1	.	TRBJ2-7	.	TGCGCCAGCAGCCAAGAGCCTACCTACGAGCAGTACTTC	CASSQEPTYEQYF
TRBV28	.	TRBJ1-2	few	TGTGCCAGCAGTTTACCGGCAGGGAAAGGTGGCTACACCTTC	CASSLPAGKGGYTF
TRBV5-6	.	TRBJ1-3	.	TGTGCCAGCAGCTTCGAAAGAGCCTCCGGAAACACCATATATTTT	CASSFERASGNTIYF
TRBV4-3	TRBD2	TRBJ2-3	few	TGCGCCAGCAGCCAGAGGACTAGCGTCGACACAGATACGCAGTATTTT	CASSQRTSVDTDTQYF
TRBV28	TRBD1	TRBJ1-2	few	TGTGCCAGCAGTTCTCCCGCAATTAGGGGGCCTAACTATGGCTACACCTTC	CASSSPAIRGPNYGYTF
TRBV7-9	TRBD1	TRBJ2-3	.	TGTGCCAGCGGGACAGGGAGAGCAGATACGCAGTATTTT	CASGTGRADTQYF
TRBV25-1	.	TRBJ1-1	.	TGTGCCAGCACCTCCAGGATTAACACTGAAGCTTTCTTT	CASTSRINTEAFF
TRBV30	TRBD1	TRBJ1-2	.	TGTGCCTGGAGTCGTACAGGGGACCCATCTAACTATGGCTACACCTTC	CAWSRTGDPSNYGYTF
TRBV19	TRBD2	TRBJ2-1	.	TGTGCCAGTAGCTATTTGGGACTAGCCGCCTACAATGAGCAGTTCTTC	CASSYLGLAAYNEQFF
TRBV4-2	TRBD1	TRBJ1-2	.	TGTGCCAGCAGCCAAGAATCGGGACAGCCACGCTACACCTTC	CASSQESGQPRYTF
TRBV6-1	.	TRBJ1-6	.	TGTGCCAGCAGTGAACAACCGGGACAAAATAATTCACCCCTCCACTTT	CASSEQPGQNNSPLHF
TRBV28	.	TRBJ2-7	.	TGTGCCAGCAGTTCACCAGCGTGGGGGGACTACGAGCAGTACTTC	CASSSPAWGDYEQYF
TRBV7-9	.	TRBJ1-6	.	TGTGCCAGCAGCCCCCGGACCGAGACAGGCATCAATCAATCACCCCTCCACTTT	CASSPRTETGINQSPLHF
TRBV7-9	.	TRBJ1-1	few	TGTGCCAGCAGCCGTGAGGGCGGCACTGAGGCTTTCTTT	CASSREGGTEAFF
TRBV27	.	TRBJ1-5	.	TGTGCCAGCCGCCCGGGGGGCACGGCTCAGCCCCAGCATTTT	CASRPGGTAQPQHF
TRBV5-4	.	TRBJ2-5	.	TGTGCCAGCAGCTTGGGACAACAAGAGACCCAGTACTTC	CASSLGQQETQYF
TRBV1	.	TRBJ2-3	.	TGCACCAGCAGCCAAGAGCTAGCGGGGAGCACAGATACGCAGTATTTT	CTSSQELAGSTDTQYF
TRBV10-3	.	TRBJ1-4	few	TGTGCCATCCACAAAGCAACTAATGAAAAACTGTTTTTT	CAIHKATNEKLFF
TRBV4-1	TRBD2	TRBJ2-2	.	TGCGCCAGCAGCCAAGATCTAGCGGGGGCCCTCACCGGGGAGCTGTTTTTT	CASSQDLAGALTGELFF
TRBV4-3	TRBD2	TRBJ2-1	few	TGCGCCAGCAGCCCGACCCTAGCGGGAGGGTATGAGCAGTTCTTC	CASSPTLAGGYEQFF
TRBV10-3	TRBD1	TRBJ1-1	.	TGTGCCATCAGTGAGTCGGAAGAGGGGGCATTCACTGAAGCTTTCTTT	CAISESEEGAFTEAFF
TRBV28	TRBD1	TRBJ2-3	.	TGTGCCAGCAGTGGGACAGGGGTAGGTGTAGATACGCAGTATTTT	CASSGTGVGVDTQYF
TRBV25-1	.	TRBJ1-2	.	TGTGCCACCCCCCCAGGGGATTACTATGGCTACACCTTC	CATPPGDYYGYTF
TRBV6-5	TRBD2	TRBJ2-7	.	TGTGCCAGCAGACTCCGACTAGCGAACGCCTACGAGCAGTACTTC	CASRLRLANAYEQYF
TRBV7-9	TRBD2	TRBJ2-3	.	TGTGCCAGCAGCTCCCGGCCGGGAGCGGGGAGAGGCACAGATACGCAGTATTTT	CASSSRPGAGRGTDTQYF
TRBV28	TRBD1	TRBJ1-4	few	TGTGCCAGTAGGACAGGGAGCGAGGAAAAACTGTTTTTT	CASRTGSEEKLFF
TRBV7-9	.	TRBJ1-5	.	TGTGCCAGCAGCTTTCAGGGAGGGAATAATCAGCCCCAGCATTTT	CASSFQGGNNQPQHF
TRBV4-2	.	TRBJ1-2	.	TGTGCCAGCAGCCAAGATATTTCAAGGGGGATCGGCTATGGCTACACCTTC	CASSQDISRGIGYGYTF
TRBV9	.	TRBJ2-5	.	TGTGCCAGCAGCCCTGGGACTTTGGAAGAGACCCAGTACTTC	CASSPGTLEETQYF
TRBV18	.	TRBJ1-1	once	TGTGCCAGCGCAGGTGGTGGCGCTGAAGCTTTCTTT	CASAGGGAEAFF
TRBV11-3	.	TRBJ1-1	.	TGTGCCAGCAGCTTAGTTGGGTCGGGGAACACTGAAGCTTTCTTT	CASSLVGSGNTEAFF
TRBV25-1	.	TRBJ1-2	once	TGTGCCAGCAGTGAAGGTCAGCGCTATGGCTACACCTTC	CASSEGQRYGYTF
TRBV28	.	TRBJ2-5	.	TGTGCCACCTACAGTAGTGAAAGACTAGGTCAAGAGACCCAGTACTTC	CATYSSERLGQETQYF
TRBV5-6	TRBD1	TRBJ2-3	.	TGTGCCAGCAGCTGGGGGACAGGGCCAGATACGCAGTATTTT	CASSWGTGPDTQYF
TRBV19	.	TRBJ1-5	.	TGTGCCAGTATTCAGGGTAGCAATCAGCCCCAGCATTTT	CASIQGSNQPQHF
TRBV5-4	.	TRBJ2-7	.	TGTGCCAGCAGCTTGGGATCAGGGAACTACGAGCAGTACTTC	CASSLGSGNYEQYF
TRBV28	.	TRBJ1-1	once	TGTGCCAGCAGTTTATTTAGAGAAGCTTTCTTT	CASSLFREAFF
TRBV7-2	.	TRBJ1-1	.	TGTGCCAGCAGCATACAGGGTTTAACTGAAGCTTTCTTT	CASSIQGLTEAFF
TRBV5-1	.	TRBJ2-7	.	TGCGCCAGCAGACCGCCTAGTGAGGGTCGGTACGAGCAGTACTTC	CASRPPSEGRYEQYF
TRBV4-3	TRBD1	TRBJ1-2	.	TGCGCCAGCAGCCATGTCGGGACAGGGGAACTTGGAGGCTACACCTTC	CASSHVGTGELGGYTF
TRBV5-6	TRBD1	TRBJ2-5	few	TGTGCCAGCAGCTTGGGATTTGGGACAGGGGGCGCGAGGGAGACCCAGTACTTC	CASSLGFGTGGARETQYF
TRBV5-1	.	TRBJ2-7	.	TGCGCCAGCAGCCCACCGACAGTGCAGAACGAGCAGTACTTC	CASSPPTVQNEQYF
TRBV7-9	TRBD1	TRBJ2-5	.	TGTGCCAGCAGACACCCGGGACAGGGAGGTCAGACCCAGTACTTC	CASRHPGQGGQTQYF
TRBV2	.	TRBJ1-1	.	TGTGCCAGCAGTGTGATAGACAGACTCTCGGAGGCTTTCTTT	CASSVIDRLSEAFF
TRBV4-2	TRBD2	TRBJ2-1	.	TGTGCCAGCAGCCAGATGAACTCGGGGGGGGCCTACAATGAGCAGTTCTTC	CASSQMNSGGAYNEQFF
TRBV5-1	TRBD2	TRBJ2-4	.	TGCGCCAGCAGCTTGAGAGGGGACTCAAGCGGGATTGGGCCGGATCGTGTCAAAAACATTCAGTACTTC	CASSLRGDSSGIGPDRVKNIQYF
TRBV14	.	TRBJ1-4	.	TGTGCCAGCAGCCGACTGTTGGATTATGAAAAACTGTTTTTT	CASSRLLDYEKLFF
TRBV6-6	TRBD2	TRBJ2-1	.	TGTGCCAGCACCAGAAGAACAGCCAGCGGGAGGGACTTCTTC	CASTRRTASGRDFF